The next 18 T cell receptor beta chains were all read from a single sample in a study of PD-L1 blockade in urothelial cancer. Indicated time point: pretreatment peripheral blood. Repertoires were generated with immunoSEQ multiplex PCR, while TCRdb's copy carries only in-frame clones and drops some. The sample has tens of thousands of clones, approximately 85% seen once. The sequencing here drew on PBMCs, taken around atezolizumab (anti-PD-L1) treatment. These receptors all come from an older man with urothelial cancer.

The chain has TRBV28 and TRBJ1-2; 9 positions match TRBD1. V lost 6 bases to trimming and J lost 6 bases; unmatched junction nucleotides: 11. Germline values: CDR1 MDHEN, CDR2 SYDVKM. The CDR3 loop spans 15 amino acids. The CDR3 reads CASSPNTGGRDGYTF. In DNA, the CDR3 is TGTGCCAGCAGCCCAAACACAGGGGGCAGGGATGGCTACACCTTC.

The chain joins TRBV29-1 to TRBJ2-1, with D tentatively TRBD1 (5 bases). Germline V gene sequence: CDR1 SQVTM, CDR2 ANQGSEA. The CDR3 length is 12 residues. V shed 7 bases and J shed 6 bases, with 13 bases lying between them. DNA for the CDR3: TGCAGCGCTCAGGGTTCCGGCAATGAGCAGTTCTTC. Translated, it gives CSAQGSGNEQFF.

V is TRBV7-3 and J is TRBJ1-1, with D possibly being TRBD1 (6 bases). Germline V gene sequence: CDR1 SGHTA, CDR2 FQGTGA. The CDR3 runs to 14 residues. The ends were cut back, 5 bases at V and 1 base at J, with 11 bases in the middle. The chain's CDR3 is CASSQGSTNTEAFF. In nucleotides, the CDR3 is TGTGCCAGCAGCCAGGGGTCGACGAACACTGAAGCTTTCTTT.

The chain employs TRBV2 and TRBJ1-2, with 7 nucleotides matching TRBD1. The CDR3 covers 14 residues. After removal of 2 bases from V and 4 bases from J, the junction contained 4 bases not matched to a gene. The germline CDR1 and CDR2 sequences are SNHLY and FYNNEI. This chain's CDR3 is CASSETGEIYGYTF. In nucleotides, the CDR3 is TGTGCCAGCAGTGAAACAGGGGAGATCTATGGCTACACCTTC.

This clone is a singleton in its sample. The chain combines TRBV5-1 with TRBJ2-1, with D possibly being TRBD2 (6 bases). The germline CDR1 and CDR2 sequences are SGHRS and YFSETQ. The CDR3 consists of 15 residues. Trimming took 2 bases from V and 8 from J, leaving 17 bases between them. The CDR3 nucleotides read TGCGCCAGCAGCTTAGACGAGGGAGGCAGGGATGAGCAGTTCTTC. Protein product: CASSLDEGGRDEQFF.

The chain recombines TRBV18 with TRBJ1-1; a possible D gene is TRBD1 (5 bases). This CDR3 comprises 11 residues. Germline CDR1 is KGHSH and CDR2 is LQKENI. V lost 8 bases to trimming and J lost 1 base, with 5 bases between them. CDR3 DNA sequence: TGTGCCAGCCAGGGGAACACTGAAGCTTTCTTT. This translates into CASQGNTEAFF.

V is TRBV6-5 and J is TRBJ1-2; weak D call: TRBD1 (5 bases). The CDR3 spans 13 residues. Trimming pared 5 bases from V and 2 bases from J, leaving 9 bases between. Germline-derived CDR1 and CDR2 are MNHEY and SVGAGI. The CDR3 region has the DNA TGTGCCAGCAGTAACACAGGAAACTATGGCTACACCTTC. Amino acid sequence: CASSNTGNYGYTF.

The chain combines TRBV5-6 with TRBJ1-4; 7 nucleotides align to TRBD1. Germline V gene sequence: CDR1 SGHDT, CDR2 YYEEEE. Trimming removed 3 bases from V and 4 bases from J; junction bases left unmatched: 6. This CDR3 region has 15 residues. As DNA, the CDR3 is TGTGCCAGCAGCTACGACAGGGCTGGTAATGAAAAACTGTTTTTT. Translation gives CASSYDRAGNEKLFF.

CDR3 in DNA: TGTGCCAGCAGTTATCGCTCCCGGCGGGAAAAACTGTTTTTT. Translating gives CASSYRSRREKLFF. The gene calls are TRBV6-5 and TRBJ1-4; D gene unclear. The germline gives CDR1 MNHEY, CDR2 SVGAGI. The V gene lost 3 bases and the J gene lost 8 bases, with 13 bases spanning the gap. The CDR3 is made up of 14 amino acids.

This clone was found a few times. A read error may account for a junction end that differs from germline. J is TRBJ2-5 and V is TRBV7-7; TRBD2 matches 12 bases. Per germline, CDR1 SSHAT and CDR2 FNYEAQ (reference sequence). CDR3 length: 16 amino acids. This CDR3 is CASSLAGGMYQETQYF. The CDR3 nucleotides read TGTGCTAGCAGTCTAGCGGGAGGGATGTACCAAGAGACCCAGTACTTC.

This chain joins TRBV28 and TRBJ2-1; D is uncertain. V was shortened by 4 bases and J by 8 bases, with 6 bases between the two germline ends. The germline V gene has CDR1 MDHEN and CDR2 SYDVKM. This CDR3 comprises 11 residues. This CDR3 is CASSSPDEQFF. In DNA, the CDR3 is TGTGCCAGCAGTTCCCCGGATGAGCAGTTCTTC. The full variable domain, its missing parts supplied by reference TRBV28 and TRBJ2-1, is DVKVTQSSRYLVKRTGEKVFLECVQDMDHENMFWYRQDPGLGLRLIYFSYDVKMKEKGDIPEGYSVSREKKERFSLILESASTNQTSMYLCASSSPDEQFFGPGTRLTVL.

This clone was detected a few times. J is TRBJ2-3 and V is TRBV2, with a weak D call TRBD1 (6 bases). Germline V lookup: CDR1 SNHLY, CDR2 FYNNEI. V shed 5 bases and J shed 0 bases, with 9 bases lying between them. This CDR3 spans 14 amino acids. CDR3 protein: CASSPGTSTDTQYF. The CDR3 nucleotides read TGTGCCAGCAGTCCCGGGACAAGCACAGATACGCAGTATTTT. Looking up the rest from reference TRBV2 and TRBJ2-3 gives the full variable domain: EPEVTQTPSHQVTQMGQEVILRCVPISNHLYFYWYRQILGQKVEFLVSFYNNEISEKSEIFDDQFSVERPDGSNFTLKIRSTKLEDSAMYFCASSPGTSTDTQYFGPGTRLTVL.

The gene calls are TRBV5-6 and TRBJ2-2, with D possibly matching TRBD1 (9 bases). Germline V gives CDR1 SGHDT, CDR2 YYEEEE. The CDR3 loop spans 16 amino acids. V was trimmed by 3 bases and J by 4 bases, leaving 16 bases between them. The CDR3 DNA follows: TGTGCCAGCAGCTGGGGGACAGGGACTAGCACCGGGGAGCTGTTTTTT. Its protein is CASSWGTGTSTGELFF.

In this sample, this clone turned up once. The genes are TRBV5-1 and TRBJ2-1; the match to TRBD1 covers 9 bases. Germline values: CDR1 SGHRS, CDR2 YFSETQ. The CDR3 runs to 15 residues. The ends lost 6 bases at V and 3 bases at J; junction bases unmatched: 7. The CDR3 is CASTTGGPLYNEQFF. The CDR3, as DNA: TGCGCCAGCACGACAGGGGGTCCCCTCTACAATGAGCAGTTCTTC.

This chain uses TRBV27 with TRBJ1-1; possible D gene TRBD1, 6 bases. This CDR3 contains 12 residues. Germline V lookup: CDR1 MNHEY, CDR2 SMNVEV (reference sequence). V shed 3 bases and J shed 10 bases, with 12 bases lying between them. Here the CDR3 DNA reads TGTGCCAGCAGTTTTACGGCAGGGGTAGCTTTCTTT. It encodes CASSFTAGVAFF.

The rearrangement links TRBV28 to TRBJ2-3; 16 bases are shared with TRBD2. Germline CDR1 MDHEN, CDR2 SYDVKM. With V trimmed by 5 bases and J by 2 bases, 10 bases remained unmatched. This CDR3 is 19 amino acids long. CDR3 DNA sequence: TGTGCCAGCAGTAACGACTCCGGGACTAGCGGGAGGGCCACAGATACGCAGTATTTT. Its protein product is CASSNDSGTSGRATDTQYF.

The V and J genes are TRBV19 and TRBJ2-1; 8 bases are a match to TRBD1. The CDR3 has 16 amino acids. The V segment lost 1 base and the J segment 5 bases; nucleotides outside the gene matches: 7. Germline V gene lookup returns CDR1 LNHDA and CDR2 SQIVND (reference sequence). The CDR3 is CASSIVGTGLNNEQFF. The CDR3 nucleotides are TGTGCCAGTAGTATAGTTGGGACAGGCCTGAACAATGAGCAGTTCTTC.

The chain carries TRBV5-1 and TRBJ2-2, with 11 bases lining up with TRBD2. J lost 2 bases, V lost 4 bases, and 7 bases had no gene match. Per germline, CDR1 SGHRS and CDR2 YFSETQ. This CDR3 comprises 17 residues. Here the CDR3 reads CASSTGLAEGNTGELFF. DNA of the CDR3: TGCGCCAGCAGCACGGGACTAGCGGAGGGAAACACCGGGGAGCTGTTTTTT.